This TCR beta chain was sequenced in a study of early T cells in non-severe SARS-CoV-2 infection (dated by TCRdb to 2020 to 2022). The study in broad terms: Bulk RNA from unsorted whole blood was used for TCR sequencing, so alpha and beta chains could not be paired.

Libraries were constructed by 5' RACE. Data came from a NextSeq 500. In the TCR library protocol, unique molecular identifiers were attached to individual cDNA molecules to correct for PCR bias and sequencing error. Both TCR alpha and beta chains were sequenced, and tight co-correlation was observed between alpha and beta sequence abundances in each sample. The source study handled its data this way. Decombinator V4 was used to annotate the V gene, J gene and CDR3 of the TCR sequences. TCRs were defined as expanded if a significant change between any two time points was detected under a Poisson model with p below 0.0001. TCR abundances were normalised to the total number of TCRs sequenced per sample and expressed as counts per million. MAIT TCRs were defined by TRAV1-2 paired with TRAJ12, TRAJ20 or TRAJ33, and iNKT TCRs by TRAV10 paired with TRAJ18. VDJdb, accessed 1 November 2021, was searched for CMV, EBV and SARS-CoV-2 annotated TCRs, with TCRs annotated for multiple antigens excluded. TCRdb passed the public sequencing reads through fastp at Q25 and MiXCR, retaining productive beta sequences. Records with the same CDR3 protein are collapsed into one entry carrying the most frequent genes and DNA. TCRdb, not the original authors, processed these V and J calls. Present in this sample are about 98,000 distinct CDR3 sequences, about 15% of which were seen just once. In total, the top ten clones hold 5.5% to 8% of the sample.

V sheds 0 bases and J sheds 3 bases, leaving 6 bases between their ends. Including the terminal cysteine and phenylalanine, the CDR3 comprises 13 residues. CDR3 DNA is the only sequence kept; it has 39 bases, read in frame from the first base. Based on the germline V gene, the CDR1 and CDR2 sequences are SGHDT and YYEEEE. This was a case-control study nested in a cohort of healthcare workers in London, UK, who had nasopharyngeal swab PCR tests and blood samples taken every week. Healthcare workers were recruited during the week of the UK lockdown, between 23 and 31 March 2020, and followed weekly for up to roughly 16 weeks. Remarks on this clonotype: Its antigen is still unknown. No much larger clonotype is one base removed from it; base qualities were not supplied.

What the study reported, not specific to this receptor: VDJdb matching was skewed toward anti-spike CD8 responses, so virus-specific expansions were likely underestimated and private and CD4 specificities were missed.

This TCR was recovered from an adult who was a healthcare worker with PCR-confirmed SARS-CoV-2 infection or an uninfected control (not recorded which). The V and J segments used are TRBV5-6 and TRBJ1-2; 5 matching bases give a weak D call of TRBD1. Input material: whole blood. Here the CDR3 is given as CASSLGGDYGYTF. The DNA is TGTGCCAGCAGCTTGGGGGGCGACTATGGCTACACCTTC. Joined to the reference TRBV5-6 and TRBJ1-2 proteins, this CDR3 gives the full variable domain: DAGVTQSPTHLIKTRGQQVTLRCSPKSGHDTVSWYQQALGQGPQFIFQYYEEEERQRGNFPDRFSGHQFPNYSSELNVNALLLGDSALYLCASSLGGDYGYTFGSGTRLTVV.